This TCR beta chain was recorded in a study of STAT5B mutations in CD4+ large granular lymphocyte leukemia. CDR3 length equals 14 residues. CDR1 is MNHEY and CDR2 is SVGAGI in the germline V gene. V was shortened by 6 bases and J by 5 bases, with 13 bases between the two germline ends. The table came from immunoSEQ multiplex PCR; TCRdb's copy has only in-frame clones and leaves some out. The table has some 23,000 clones, approximately 80% seen once. The chain is built from TRBV6-5 and TRBJ2-2; TRBD1 might be the D (5 bases). The receptor's source is a human donor in good health. The sequenced material came from CD4+ T cells from blood buffy coats. Here the CDR3 reads CASSNLRTTGELFF. CDR3 bases: TGTGCCAGCAGCAACCTCCGGACAACCGGGGAGCTGTTTTTT.